This entry describes one T cell receptor beta chain. The sample comes from a study of cytomegalovirus exposure and HLA in healthy donors. V gave up 0 bases and J gave up 0 bases, with 9 bases separating them. The CDR3 runs to 16 residues. The germline V gene encodes CDR1 PRHDT and CDR2 FYEKMQ (reference sequence). Primers included in the PCR were 60 Vbeta and 13 Jbeta primers. Sequenced by immunoSEQ multiplex PCR; TCRdb stores in-frame clones only, minus some. Of under 200,000 clones listed, around 78% are singletons. The chain carries TRBV13 and TRBJ1-3; D not resolved. This clonotype was obtained from a woman aged 25 to 39 in good health and CMV-seropositive. The sequenced sample was PBMCs. In DNA, the CDR3 is TGTGCCAGCAGCTTAGGTACACCTTTCTCTGGAAACACCATATATTTT. Amino acids: CASSLGTPFSGNTIYF.